These 19 T cell receptor beta chains share one sample of origin, sequenced in a study of T cells in tuberculosis. Thawed, overnight-rested PBMC were stained with GMM-loaded CD1B tetramer, viability dye and anti-CD3, then sorted. The lipid loaded on the CD1B tetramers was C32 glucose monomycolate from Rhodococcus equi. TCRdb keeps only in-frame clones here, not all; method: immunoSEQ multiplex PCR. The sample has approximately 59,000 clones; about 76% are singletons. Source material: CD1b-GMM tetramer-negative cells sorted from PBMCs. These receptors all stem from an adult woman with latent tuberculosis.

The chain employs TRBV11-2 and TRBJ1-2; perhaps TRBD1 as D (5 bases). The germline gives CDR1 SGHAT, CDR2 FQNNGV. Trimming pared 0 bases from V and 7 bases from J, leaving 9 bases between. This CDR3 spans 13 amino acids. As DNA, the CDR3 is TGTGCCAGCAGCTTAGACGCGGGGGTTGGCTACACCTTC. Residues: CASSLDAGVGYTF.

The chain links TRBV5-1 to TRBJ2-7; 8 bases match TRBD1. The germline V gene encodes CDR1 SGHRS and CDR2 YFSETQ. V dropped 3 bases and J dropped 1; count of bases not matched to a gene: 9. The length of the CDR3 is 16 residues. CDR3 residues: CASSSHEDRASYEQYF. CDR3 DNA sequence: TGCGCCAGCAGCTCCCACGAGGACAGGGCATCCTACGAGCAGTACTTC.

This clone was found a few times. This chain's CDR3 is CASSRQGTSSGNTIYF. The CDR3 DNA reads TGTGCCAGCAGCCGACAGGGAACTTCCTCTGGAAACACCATATATTTT. The chain is built from TRBV7-2 and TRBJ1-3; 7 nucleotides agree with TRBD1. The germline V gene encodes CDR1 SGHTA and CDR2 FQGNSA. CDR3 length: 16 residues. Trimming at V came to 5 bases and at J to 0 bases, leaving 7 bases not matched to a gene.

J is TRBJ1-1 and V is TRBV28; D gene unclear. CDR1 and CDR2 (germline): MDHEN, SYDVKM. Trimming stripped 9 bases from V and 0 bases from J, with 11 bases between. CDR3 size: 13 residues. CDR3 sequence: CASRGPMNTEAFF. In nucleotides, the CDR3 is TGTGCCAGTCGTGGGCCCATGAACACTGAAGCTTTCTTT.

The V and J genes are TRBV27 and TRBJ2-5; TRBD2 matches 8 bases. This CDR3 is built from 13 residues. Germline V gene data show CDR1 as MNHEY and CDR2 as SMNVEV (reference sequence). J was trimmed by 7 bases and V by 6 bases; bases with no gene match: 7. This CDR3 reads CASRPTSVGTQYF. The CDR3 DNA reads TGTGCCAGCAGGCCGACTAGCGTGGGGACCCAGTACTTC.

J is TRBJ2-2 and V is TRBV18, with D unresolved. The CDR3 sequence is 13 residues long. Germline CDR1 reads KGHSH; CDR2 reads LQKENI. V was clipped by 2 bases and J by 5 bases, with 6 bases between them. CDR3 DNA: TGTGCCAGCTCACCATCTAGAACCGGGGAGCTGTTTTTT. It encodes CASSPSRTGELFF.

The rearrangement links TRBV6-5 to TRBJ2-5, with TRBD2 identical over 7 bases. Trimming took 5 bases from V and 0 from J; bases not matched to a gene: 3. The CDR3 runs 14 residues. Germline V CDR1 and CDR2: MNHEY, SVGAGI. The CDR3 here is CASSLGTNQETQYF. The CDR3 DNA sequence: TGTGCCAGCAGTCTCGGGACTAACCAAGAGACCCAGTACTTC.

The chain couples TRBV9 to TRBJ2-3; 11 bases align to TRBD2. J gave up 5 bases and V 2 bases, and 1 base lay outside the gene matches. Germline lookup yields CDR1 SGDLS and CDR2 YYNGEE. The length of the CDR3 is 14 residues. DNA for the CDR3: TGTGCCAGCAGCGTTAGCGGGGGGGAAGATACGCAGTATTTT. This gives the protein CASSVSGGEDTQYF.

This rearrangement joins TRBV19 to TRBJ1-2, with D uncertain. The CDR3 is 15 amino acids. V was shortened by 3 bases and J by 0 bases, with 11 bases between the two germline ends. The germline V gene encodes CDR1 LNHDA and CDR2 SQIVND (reference sequence). In DNA, the CDR3 is TGTGCCAGTAGTATGGAGGCAGCTTCTAACTATGGCTACACCTTC. Translation gives CASSMEAASNYGYTF.

This clone was counted once. The junction and the germline gene differ at one end; a read error may be behind it. This chain's CDR3 is CAGSVRLAGESYF. Written as DNA, the CDR3 is TGTGCCGGCAGCGTACGACTAGCGGGGGAGTCTTATTTT. The chain recombines TRBV9 with TRBJ2-3; 12 bases align to TRBD2. The length of the CDR3 is 13 residues. In germline, CDR1 is SGDLS, CDR2 YYNGEE. Full variable domain (outside the CDR3, taken from reference TRBV9 and TRBJ2-3): DSGVTQTPKHLITATGQRVTLRCSPRSGDLSVYWYQQSLDQGLQFLIQYYNGEERAKGNILERFSAQQFPDLHSELNLSSLELGDSALYFCAGSVRLAGESYFGPGTRLTVL.

The chain couples TRBV5-1 to TRBJ2-1, with TRBD2 matching over 11 bases. Unmatched junction bases numbered 3, after V lost 3 bases and J lost 4 bases. Per germline, CDR1 SGHRS and CDR2 YFSETQ. The CDR3 runs to 15 residues. CDR3 sequence (DNA): TGCGCCAGCAGCTCCGGGACTAGCGGTTACAATGAGCAGTTCTTC. Its protein is CASSSGTSGYNEQFF.

The V gene is TRBV5-1, the J gene TRBJ2-7, with 7 bases fitting TRBD2. The length of the CDR3 is 17 residues. Per the germline V gene, CDR1 is SGHRS and CDR2 is YFSETQ. After removal of 6 bases from V and 0 bases from J, the junction contained 15 bases not matched to a gene. CDR3 sequence: CASTLLGGGPSSYEQYF. CDR3 nucleotides: TGCGCCAGCACCCTTCTGGGGGGGGGTCCAAGCTCCTACGAGCAGTACTTC.

CDR3 nucleotide sequence: TGTGCCAGTAGTAAAAGGTATAACAGGGCCTCGAACACCGGGGAGCTGTTTTTT. Its translation is CASSKRYNRASNTGELFF. The gene calls are TRBV19 and TRBJ2-2, with D possibly matching TRBD1 (6 bases). The germline V and J ends were trimmed by 4 bases and 0 bases, with 18 bases remaining between them. Germline CDR1 and CDR2: LNHDA and SQIVND (reference sequence). The CDR3 is 18 amino acids.

The chain joins TRBV28 to TRBJ1-4; no reliable D call. The V end was cut by 3 bases, the J end by 10 bases, with 12 bases between. Per germline, CDR1 MDHEN and CDR2 SYDVKM. This CDR3 spans 13 amino acids. Here the CDR3 DNA reads TGTGCCAGCAGTTTGCTCCAAATCGGAAAACTGTTTTTT. Amino acids: CASSLLQIGKLFF.

This rearrangement joins TRBV19 to TRBJ1-4; D perhaps matches TRBD1 (6 bases). Germline loops: CDR1 LNHDA, CDR2 SQIVND (reference sequence). The germline V and J ends were trimmed by 6 bases and 7 bases, with 15 bases remaining between them. The CDR3 has 14 amino acids. The CDR3 bases are TGTGCCAGTAGAAATCAGGGGTGGGGTGAAAAACTGTTTTTT. Its translation is CASRNQGWGEKLFF.

This sequence joins TRBV5-5 and TRBJ2-2; 9 bases align to TRBD1. Trimming cost V 6 bases and J 6 bases; bases outside gene matches: 9. From germline, CDR1 is SGHKS and CDR2 YYEKEE (reference sequence). CDR3 length: 15 amino acids. The CDR3 sequence is CASTTGTGKSGELFF. The CDR3 DNA reads TGTGCCAGCACTACCGGGACAGGGAAATCCGGGGAGCTGTTTTTT.

The V call is TRBV14, the J call TRBJ2-2, with D tentatively TRBD2 (5 bases). V lost 4 bases and J lost 5, with 11 bases in between. The CDR3 is 14 residues long. In germline, CDR1 is SGHDN, CDR2 FVKESK. The CDR3 DNA reads TGTGCCAGCAGCCCCCGGACTGGGACCGGGGAGCTGTTTTTT. Protein product: CASSPRTGTGELFF.

This clone turned up a few times. As DNA, the CDR3 is TGTGCCAGCAGCGCGGACAGGGGGGTTGGTTCACCCCTCCACTTT. This translates into CASSADRGVGSPLHF. The chain recombines TRBV5-4 with TRBJ1-6; 10 positions agree with TRBD1. CDR1 is SGHNT, CDR2 YYREEE, per germline (reference sequence). The CDR3 loop spans 15 amino acids. Trimming at V came to 4 bases and at J to 9 bases, leaving 7 bases not matched to a gene.

The chain employs TRBV7-9 and TRBJ1-1, with 7 nucleotides matching TRBD1. V dropped 5 bases and J dropped 6; count of bases not matched to a gene: 9. The V gene's germline CDR1 is SEHNR and CDR2 FQNEAQ (reference sequence). This CDR3 region has 14 residues. The CDR3 is CASSPRGGQSEAFF. The CDR3 DNA reads as TGTGCCAGCAGCCCGCGGGGGGGACAGTCTGAAGCTTTCTTT. Using reference TRBV7-9 and TRBJ1-1 for the parts outside the CDR3, the full variable domain is DTGVSQNPRHKITKRGQNVTFRCDPISEHNRLYWYRQTLGQGPEFLTYFQNEAQLEKSRLLSDRFSAERPKGSFSTLEIQRTEQGDSAMYLCASSPRGGQSEAFFGQGTRLTVV.